This T cell receptor beta chain originates from a study of beta chain features in type 1 diabetes. The wider study: The patients were much like the healthy donors in age, gender and cell yields. The study's findings and limits: Moderate but significant shortening of TCRB CDR3s was recorded in all four CD4+ subsets from Type 1 diabetes patients. Short templates might get an advantage during PCR, and this would be equal in patients and controls.

Germline trimming cut 0 bases from V and 6 bases from J; bases unmatched to any gene: 3. CDR3 length equals 16 residues. The V gene's germline CDR1 is KGHSH and CDR2 LQKENI. With regard to this clone: Its target is not known.

CD4+ naive, central memory, regulatory and stem cell-like memory subsets were isolated by sorting on CD45RO/CCR7/CD25/CD127/CD95/CD27. The sequenced template was cDNA made from the entire isolated RNA. The study sequenced naive, central memory and regulatory T cell samples to an average of around 3.5 million reads. TCRdb keeps only in-frame clones here, not all; method: immunoSEQ multiplex PCR. The sample includes approximately 41,000 clones, approximately 62% of them seen just once. V usage is TRBV18 and J usage is TRBJ1-5; 12 positions agree with TRBD1. This clonotype was obtained from a man younger than 45 with type 1 diabetes. Some clones in this sample may be carry-over from other donors' samples. The sample was Tregs from blood. The CDR3 loop is CASSPPGTGGSQPQHF. CDR3 in DNA: TGTGCCAGCTCACCACCTGGGACAGGGGGCTCTCAGCCCCAGCATTTT.